This T cell receptor beta chain was identified during a study of T cell responses to AZD1222 COVID-19 vaccine. Study-wide results and limits: White British donors predominated, females outnumbered males, and clonal diversity was possibly underestimated. Once two AZD1222 doses were given, Spike-specific TCR breadth and depth went up. Without day 14 samples, only post-peak T cell repertoires were studied.

This CDR3 is built from 12 residues. Germline lookup yields CDR1 SQVTM and CDR2 ANQGSEA. A few counts support this clone. The antigen is not known. The method was immunoSEQ multiplex PCR; TCRdb's version includes in-frame clones alone and lacks a portion of them. The sample has around 84,000 clones, about 82% seen once. V usage is TRBV29-1 and J usage is TRBJ2-2, with a possible D match to TRBD1 (5 bases). The sample in question was peripheral blood, obtained on day 0 of AZD1222 vaccination. This TCR was sampled from an adult in good health. CDR3 amino acids: CTVGLNTGELFF. CDR3 bases: TGCACCGTGGGGCTGAACACCGGGGAGCTGTTTTTT.